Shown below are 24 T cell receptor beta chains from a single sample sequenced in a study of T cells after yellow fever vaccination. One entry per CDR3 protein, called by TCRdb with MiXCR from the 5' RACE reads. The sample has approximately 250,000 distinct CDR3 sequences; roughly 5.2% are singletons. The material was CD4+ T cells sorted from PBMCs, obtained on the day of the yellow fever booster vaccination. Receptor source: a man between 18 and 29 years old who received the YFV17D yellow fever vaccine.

As DNA, the CDR3 is TGTGCCAGTCGAACAGGGGCGAATTCACCCCTCCACTTT. Translating it yields CASRTGANSPLHF. This chain uses TRBV19 with TRBJ1-6; 7 nucleotides match TRBD1. Germline CDR1 is LNHDA and CDR2 is SQIVND (reference sequence). V lost 8 bases to trimming and J lost 7 bases; unmatched junction nucleotides: 5. The CDR3 sequence is 13 residues long.

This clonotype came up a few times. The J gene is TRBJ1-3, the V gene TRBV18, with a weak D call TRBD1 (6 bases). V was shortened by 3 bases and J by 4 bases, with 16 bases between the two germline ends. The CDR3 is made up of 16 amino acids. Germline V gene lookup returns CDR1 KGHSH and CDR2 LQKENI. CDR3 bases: TGTGCCAGCTCACCGGAGCCGGGACATCCAGGAAACACCATATATTTT. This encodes CASSPEPGHPGNTIYF. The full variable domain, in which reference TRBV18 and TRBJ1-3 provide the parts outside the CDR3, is NAGVMQNPRHLVRRRGQEARLRCSPMKGHSHVYWYRQLPEEGLKFMVYLQKENIIDESGMPKERFSAEFPKEGPSILRIQQVVRGDSAAYFCASSPEPGHPGNTIYFGEGSWLTVV.

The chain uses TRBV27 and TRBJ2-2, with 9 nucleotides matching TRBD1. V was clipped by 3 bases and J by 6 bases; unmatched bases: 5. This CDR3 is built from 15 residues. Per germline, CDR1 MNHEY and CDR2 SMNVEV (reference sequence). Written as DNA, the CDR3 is TGTGCCAGCAGTTTCGAGACAGGGGGTTCCGGGGAGCTGTTTTTT. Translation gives CASSFETGGSGELFF.

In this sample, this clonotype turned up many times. CDR3 nucleotides: TGTGCCAGCAGCGAGAGGAGGGCGGAAGCTTTCTTT. Amino acid sequence: CASSERRAEAFF. This chain joins TRBV7-2 and TRBJ1-1; D is ambiguous. V was trimmed by 5 bases and J by 8 bases, leaving 12 bases between them. The CDR3 covers 12 residues. The germline CDR1 and CDR2 sequences are SGHTA and FQGNSA.

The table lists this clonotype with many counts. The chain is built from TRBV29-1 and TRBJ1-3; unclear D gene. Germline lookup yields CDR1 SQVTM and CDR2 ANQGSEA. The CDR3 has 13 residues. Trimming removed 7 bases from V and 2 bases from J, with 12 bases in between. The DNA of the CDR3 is TGCAGCGGGGGTCTCGCTCCTGGAAACACCATATATTTT. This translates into CSGGLAPGNTIYF.

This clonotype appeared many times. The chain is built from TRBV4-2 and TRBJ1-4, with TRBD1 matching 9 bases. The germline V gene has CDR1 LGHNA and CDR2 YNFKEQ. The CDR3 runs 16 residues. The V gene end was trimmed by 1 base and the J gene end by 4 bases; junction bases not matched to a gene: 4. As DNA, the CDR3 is TGTGCCAGCAGCCAAGCCAAGACAGGGGGTAATGAAAAACTGTTTTTT. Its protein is CASSQAKTGGNEKLFF.

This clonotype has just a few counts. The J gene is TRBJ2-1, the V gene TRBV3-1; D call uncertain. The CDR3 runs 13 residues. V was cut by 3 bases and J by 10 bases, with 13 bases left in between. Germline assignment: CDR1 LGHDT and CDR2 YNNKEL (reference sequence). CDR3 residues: CASSQDPSREQFF. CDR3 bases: TGTGCCAGCAGCCAGGACCCTTCGAGGGAGCAGTTCTTC.

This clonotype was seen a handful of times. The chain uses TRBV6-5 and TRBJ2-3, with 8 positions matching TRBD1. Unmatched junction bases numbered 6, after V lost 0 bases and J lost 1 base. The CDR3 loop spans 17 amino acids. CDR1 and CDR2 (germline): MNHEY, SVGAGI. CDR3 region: CASSYSRTGLGTDTQYF. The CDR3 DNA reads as TGTGCCAGCAGTTACTCGAGGACAGGGCTGGGCACAGATACGCAGTATTTT.

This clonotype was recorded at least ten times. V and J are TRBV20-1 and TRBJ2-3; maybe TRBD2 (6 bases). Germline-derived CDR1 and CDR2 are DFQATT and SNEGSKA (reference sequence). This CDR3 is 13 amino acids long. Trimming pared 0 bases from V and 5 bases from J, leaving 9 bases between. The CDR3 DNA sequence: TGCAGTGCTAGAGATCCCGGGGGAGATACGCAGTATTTT. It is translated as CSARDPGGDTQYF.

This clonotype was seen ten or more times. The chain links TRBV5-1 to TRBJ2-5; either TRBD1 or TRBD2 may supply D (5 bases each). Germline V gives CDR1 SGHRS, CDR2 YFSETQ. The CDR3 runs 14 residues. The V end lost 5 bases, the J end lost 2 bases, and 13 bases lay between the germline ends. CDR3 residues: CASSPGPTQETQYF. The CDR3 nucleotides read TGCGCCAGCAGTCCGGGACCGACGCAAGAGACCCAGTACTTC.

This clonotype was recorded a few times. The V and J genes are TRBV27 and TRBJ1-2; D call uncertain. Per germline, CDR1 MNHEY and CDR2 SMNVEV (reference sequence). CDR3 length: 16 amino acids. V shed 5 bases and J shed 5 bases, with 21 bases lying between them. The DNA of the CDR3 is TGTGCCAGCAGTCCCCTCCCGACTCCGGCGTCTTATGGCTACACCTTC. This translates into CASSPLPTPASYGYTF.

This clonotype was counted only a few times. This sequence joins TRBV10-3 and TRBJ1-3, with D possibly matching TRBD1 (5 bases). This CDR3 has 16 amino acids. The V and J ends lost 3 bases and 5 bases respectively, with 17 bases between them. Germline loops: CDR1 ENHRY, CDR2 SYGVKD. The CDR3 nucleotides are TGTGCCATCAGTGAAGTAGTTGGGGAGGGACGAAACACCATATATTTT. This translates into CAISEVVGEGRNTIYF.

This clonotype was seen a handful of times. In DNA form, the CDR3 reads TGTGCCAGCGGCTTAAGACAGACCGGCGGGAGCAATCAGCCCCAGCATTTT. Its protein product is CASGLRQTGGSNQPQHF. V gene TRBV6-1 combines with J gene TRBJ1-5; TRBD1 is a possible D gene (5 bases). The V gene lost 8 bases and the J gene lost 1 base, with 21 bases spanning the gap. Germline loops: CDR1 MNHNS, CDR2 SASEGT. This CDR3 region has 17 residues.

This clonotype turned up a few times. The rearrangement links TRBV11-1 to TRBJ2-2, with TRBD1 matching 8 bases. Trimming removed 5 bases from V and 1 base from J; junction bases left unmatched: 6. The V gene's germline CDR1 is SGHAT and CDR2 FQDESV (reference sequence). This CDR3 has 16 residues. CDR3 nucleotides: TGTGCCAGCAGCCGGACAGGGACTTTGAACACCGGGGAGCTGTTTTTT. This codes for CASSRTGTLNTGELFF.

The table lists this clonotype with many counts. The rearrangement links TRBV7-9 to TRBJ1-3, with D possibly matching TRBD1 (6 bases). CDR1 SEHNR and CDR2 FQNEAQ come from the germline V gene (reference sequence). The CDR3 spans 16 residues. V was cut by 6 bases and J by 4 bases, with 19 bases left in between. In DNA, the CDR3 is TGTGCCAGCAGGCGACAGGTGGTAAAGGGAGGAAACACCATATATTTT. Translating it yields CASRRQVVKGGNTIYF.

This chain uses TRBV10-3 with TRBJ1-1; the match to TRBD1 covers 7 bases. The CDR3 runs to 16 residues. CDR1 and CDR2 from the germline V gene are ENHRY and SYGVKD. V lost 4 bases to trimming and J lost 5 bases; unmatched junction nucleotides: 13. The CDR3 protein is CAISGIVKQGFTEAFF. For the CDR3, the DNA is TGTGCCATCAGTGGGATAGTCAAACAGGGGTTTACTGAAGCTTTCTTT.

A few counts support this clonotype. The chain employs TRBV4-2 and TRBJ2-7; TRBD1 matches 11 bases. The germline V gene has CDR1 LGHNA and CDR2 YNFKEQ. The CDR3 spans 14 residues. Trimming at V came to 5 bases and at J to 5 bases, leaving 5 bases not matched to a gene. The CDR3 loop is CASSTPDRGHEQYF. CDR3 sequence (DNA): TGTGCCAGCAGCACCCCGGACAGGGGGCACGAGCAGTACTTC.

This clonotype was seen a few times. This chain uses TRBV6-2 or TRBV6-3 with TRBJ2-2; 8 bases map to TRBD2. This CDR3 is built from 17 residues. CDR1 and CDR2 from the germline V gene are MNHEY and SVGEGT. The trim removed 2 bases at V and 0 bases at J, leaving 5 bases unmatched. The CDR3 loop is CASSYEPLAANTGELFF. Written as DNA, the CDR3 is TGTGCCAGCAGTTACGAACCACTAGCGGCGAACACCGGGGAGCTGTTTTTT.

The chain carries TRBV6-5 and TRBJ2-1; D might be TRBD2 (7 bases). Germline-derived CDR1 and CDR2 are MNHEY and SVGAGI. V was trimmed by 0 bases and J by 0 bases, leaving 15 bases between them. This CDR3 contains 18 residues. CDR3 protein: CASSYSAGAKSSYNEQFF. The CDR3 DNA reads TGTGCCAGCAGTTACTCGGCGGGGGCGAAGAGCTCCTACAATGAGCAGTTCTTC.

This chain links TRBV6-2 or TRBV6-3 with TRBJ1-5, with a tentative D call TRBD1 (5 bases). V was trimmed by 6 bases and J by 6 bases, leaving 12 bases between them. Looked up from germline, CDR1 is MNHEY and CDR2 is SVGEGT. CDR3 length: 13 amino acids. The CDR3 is CASRTGVSQPQHF. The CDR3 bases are TGTGCCAGCAGAACGGGGGTTTCTCAGCCCCAGCATTTT.

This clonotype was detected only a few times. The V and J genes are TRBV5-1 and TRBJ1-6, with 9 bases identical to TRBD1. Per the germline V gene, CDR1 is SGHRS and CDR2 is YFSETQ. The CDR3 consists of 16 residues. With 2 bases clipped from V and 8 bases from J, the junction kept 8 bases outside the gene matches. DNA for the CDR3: TGCGCCAGCAGCTTTGGGGGGACAGGGTTGGATTCACCCCTCCACTTT. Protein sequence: CASSFGGTGLDSPLHF. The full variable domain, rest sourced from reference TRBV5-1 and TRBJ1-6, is KAGVTQTPRYLIKTRGQQVTLSCSPISGHRSVSWYQQTPGQGLQFLFEYFSETQRNKGNFPGRFSGRQFSNSRSEMNVSTLELGDSALYLCASSFGGTGLDSPLHFGNGTRLTVT.

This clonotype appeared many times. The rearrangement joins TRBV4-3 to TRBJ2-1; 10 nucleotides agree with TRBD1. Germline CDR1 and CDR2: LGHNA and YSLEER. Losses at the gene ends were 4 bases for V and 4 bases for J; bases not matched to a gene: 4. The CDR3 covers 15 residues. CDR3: CASSRPGQGYNEQFF. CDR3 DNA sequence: TGCGCCAGCAGCCGACCGGGACAGGGGTACAATGAGCAGTTCTTC.

CDR3 loop: CASSQSEAGGRNEQFF. The CDR3, as DNA: TGTGCCAGCAGCCAGTCCGAGGCGGGGGGGCGGAATGAGCAGTTCTTC. The V and J genes are TRBV4-2 and TRBJ2-1; the match to TRBD2 covers 9 bases. The CDR3 length is 16 residues. Losses at the gene ends were 3 bases for V and 7 bases for J; bases not matched to a gene: 10. The germline gives CDR1 LGHNA, CDR2 YNFKEQ.

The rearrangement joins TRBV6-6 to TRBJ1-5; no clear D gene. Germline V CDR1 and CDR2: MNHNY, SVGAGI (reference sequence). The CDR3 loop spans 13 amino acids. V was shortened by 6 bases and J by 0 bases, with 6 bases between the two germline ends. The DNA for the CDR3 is TGTGCCAGCAGACGCAGTAGCAATCAGCCCCAGCATTTT. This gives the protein CASRRSSNQPQHF.